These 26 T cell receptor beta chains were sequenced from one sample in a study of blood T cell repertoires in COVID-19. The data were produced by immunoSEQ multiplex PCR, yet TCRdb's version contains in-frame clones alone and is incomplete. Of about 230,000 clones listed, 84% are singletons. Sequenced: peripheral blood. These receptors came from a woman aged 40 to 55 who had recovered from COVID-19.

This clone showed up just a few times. The CDR3 DNA is TGTGCCAGCAGCTCGACTCAGAGCAATTCACCCCTCCACTTT. Its translation: CASSSTQSNSPLHF. V is TRBV7-2 and J is TRBJ1-6, with D hard to call. CDR1 is SGHTA and CDR2 is FQGNSA in the germline V gene. This CDR3 contains 14 residues. Trimming removed 4 bases at V and 7 bases at J, with 11 bases between.

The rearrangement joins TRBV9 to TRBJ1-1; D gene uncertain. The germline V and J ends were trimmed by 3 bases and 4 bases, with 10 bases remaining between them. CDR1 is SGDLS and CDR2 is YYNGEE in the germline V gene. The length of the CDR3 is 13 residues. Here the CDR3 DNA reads TGTGCCAGCAGCGGCGTGGGGAGCACTGAAGCTTTCTTT. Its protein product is CASSGVGSTEAFF.

In DNA form, the CDR3 reads TGTGCCAGCAGTTTTTTGACAGGGGGCTTAACTAACTATGGCTACACCTTC. Protein sequence: CASSFLTGGLTNYGYTF. The J gene is TRBJ1-2, the V gene TRBV28; 10 bases fit TRBD1. Trimming cost V 3 bases and J 0 bases; bases outside gene matches: 7. CDR1 MDHEN and CDR2 SYDVKM come from the germline V gene. This CDR3 has 17 amino acids.

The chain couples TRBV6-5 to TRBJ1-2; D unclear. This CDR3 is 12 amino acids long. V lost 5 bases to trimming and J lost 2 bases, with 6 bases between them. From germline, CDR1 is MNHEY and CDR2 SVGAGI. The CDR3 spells CASSTDNYGYTF. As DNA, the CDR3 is TGTGCCAGCAGTACAGACAACTATGGCTACACCTTC.

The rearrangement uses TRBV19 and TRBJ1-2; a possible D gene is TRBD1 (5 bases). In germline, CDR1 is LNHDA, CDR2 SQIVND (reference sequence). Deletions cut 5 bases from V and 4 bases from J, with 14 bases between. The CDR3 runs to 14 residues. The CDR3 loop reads CASSFLDSFYGYTF. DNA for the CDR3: TGTGCCAGTAGTTTCCTAGACAGTTTCTATGGCTACACCTTC.

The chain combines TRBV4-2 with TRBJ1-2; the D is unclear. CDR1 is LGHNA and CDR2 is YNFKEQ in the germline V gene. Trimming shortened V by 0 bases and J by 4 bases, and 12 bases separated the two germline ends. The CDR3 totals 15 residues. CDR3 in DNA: TGTGCCAGCAGCCAAGAGGTGCGGCCTAGCTATGGCTACACCTTC. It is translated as CASSQEVRPSYGYTF.

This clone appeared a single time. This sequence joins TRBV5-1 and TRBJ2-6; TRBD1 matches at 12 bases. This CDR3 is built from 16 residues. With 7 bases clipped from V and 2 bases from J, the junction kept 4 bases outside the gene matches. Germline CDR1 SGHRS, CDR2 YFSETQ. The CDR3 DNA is TGCGCCAGCTGGGACAGGGGGCTGACTGGGGCCAACGTCCTGACTTTC. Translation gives CASWDRGLTGANVLTF.

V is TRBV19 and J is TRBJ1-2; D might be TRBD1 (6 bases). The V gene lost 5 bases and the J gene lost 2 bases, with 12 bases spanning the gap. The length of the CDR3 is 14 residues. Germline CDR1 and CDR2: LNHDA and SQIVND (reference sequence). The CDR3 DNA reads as TGTGCCAGTAGTCCGACGGGGGGCAACTATGGCTACACCTTC. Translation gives CASSPTGGNYGYTF.

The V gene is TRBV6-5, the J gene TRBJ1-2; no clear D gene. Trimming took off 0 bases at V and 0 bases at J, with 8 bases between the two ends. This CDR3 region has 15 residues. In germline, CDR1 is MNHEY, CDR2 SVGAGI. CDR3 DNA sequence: TGTGCCAGCAGTTACTCGGCCGGAGCTAACTATGGCTACACCTTC. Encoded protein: CASSYSAGANYGYTF.

The CDR3 protein is CASSRDRATYEQYF. The CDR3 DNA follows: TGTGCCAGCAGCCGGGACAGGGCTACCTACGAGCAGTACTTC. The chain carries TRBV14 and TRBJ2-7, with 9 bases matching TRBD1. Germline assignment: CDR1 SGHDN and CDR2 FVKESK. V dropped 4 bases and J dropped 2; count of bases not matched to a gene: 3. The CDR3 length is 14 residues. Together with reference TRBV14 and TRBJ2-7, the CDR3 gives the full variable domain: EAGVTQFPSHSVIEKGQTVTLRCDPISGHDNLYWYRRVMGKEIKFLLHFVKESKQDESGMPNNRFLAERTGGTYSTLKVQPAELEDSGVYFCASSRDRATYEQYFGPGTRLTVT.

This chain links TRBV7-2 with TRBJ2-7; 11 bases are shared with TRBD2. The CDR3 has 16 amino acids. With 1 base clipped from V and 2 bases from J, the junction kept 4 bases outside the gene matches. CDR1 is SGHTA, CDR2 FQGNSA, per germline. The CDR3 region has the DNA TGTGCCAGCAGCTTAGTTAGCGGGGGGGGAACCTACGAGCAGTACTTC. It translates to CASSLVSGGGTYEQYF.

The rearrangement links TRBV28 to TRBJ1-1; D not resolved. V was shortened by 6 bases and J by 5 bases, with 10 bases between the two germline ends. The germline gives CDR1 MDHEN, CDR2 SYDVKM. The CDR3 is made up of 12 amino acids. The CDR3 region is CASRASWTEAFF. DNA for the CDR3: TGTGCCAGCAGGGCCAGTTGGACTGAAGCTTTCTTT.

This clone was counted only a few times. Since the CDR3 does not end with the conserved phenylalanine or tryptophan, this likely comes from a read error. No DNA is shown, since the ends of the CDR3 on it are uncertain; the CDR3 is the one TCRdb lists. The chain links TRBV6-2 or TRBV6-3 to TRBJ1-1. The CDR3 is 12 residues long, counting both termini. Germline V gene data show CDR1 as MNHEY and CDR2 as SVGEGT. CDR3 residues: CASSLRGVGRTV.

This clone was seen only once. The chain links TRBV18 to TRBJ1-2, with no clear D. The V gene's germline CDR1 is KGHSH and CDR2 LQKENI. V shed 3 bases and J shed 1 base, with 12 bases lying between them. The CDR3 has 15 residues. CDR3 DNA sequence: TGTGCCAGCTCACCCCGGGAGGCTTTTAACTATGGCTACACCTTC. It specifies CASSPREAFNYGYTF.

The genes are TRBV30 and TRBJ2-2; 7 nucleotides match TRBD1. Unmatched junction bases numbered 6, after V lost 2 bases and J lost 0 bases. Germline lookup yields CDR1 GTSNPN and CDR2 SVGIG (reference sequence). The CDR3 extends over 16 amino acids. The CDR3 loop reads CAWSKKGAANTGELFF. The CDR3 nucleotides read TGTGCCTGGAGTAAAAAGGGGGCCGCGAACACCGGGGAGCTGTTTTTT.

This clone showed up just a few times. CDR3 sequence (DNA): TGTGCCAGCAGCTTAGGGACAGGGTACGATGAGCAGTTCTTC. This translates into CASSLGTGYDEQFF. The chain combines TRBV7-8 with TRBJ2-1; TRBD1 matches 8 bases. Germline values: CDR1 SGHVS, CDR2 FQNEAQ. Trimming took 1 base from V and 8 from J; bases not matched to a gene: 4. CDR3 length: 14 amino acids.

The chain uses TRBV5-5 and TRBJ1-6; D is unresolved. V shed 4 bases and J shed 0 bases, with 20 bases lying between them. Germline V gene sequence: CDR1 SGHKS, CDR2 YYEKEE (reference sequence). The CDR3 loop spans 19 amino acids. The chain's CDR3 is CASSAAAAKFHSYNSPLHF. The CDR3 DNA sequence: TGTGCCAGCAGCGCGGCAGCGGCTAAATTCCACTCCTATAATTCACCCCTCCACTTT.

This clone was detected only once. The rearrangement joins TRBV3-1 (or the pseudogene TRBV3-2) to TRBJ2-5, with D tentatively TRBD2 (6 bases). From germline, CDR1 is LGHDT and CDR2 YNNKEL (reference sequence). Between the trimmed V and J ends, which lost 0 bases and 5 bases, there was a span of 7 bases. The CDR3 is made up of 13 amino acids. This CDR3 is CASSQDGGETQYF. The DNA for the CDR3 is TGTGCCAGCAGCCAAGATGGGGGGGAGACCCAGTACTTC.

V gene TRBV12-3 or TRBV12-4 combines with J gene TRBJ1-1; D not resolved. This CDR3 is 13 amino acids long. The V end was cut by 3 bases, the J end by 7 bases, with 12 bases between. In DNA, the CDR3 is TGTGCCAGCAGTTTGGGCCTATTTAATGAAGCTTTCTTT. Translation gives CASSLGLFNEAFF.

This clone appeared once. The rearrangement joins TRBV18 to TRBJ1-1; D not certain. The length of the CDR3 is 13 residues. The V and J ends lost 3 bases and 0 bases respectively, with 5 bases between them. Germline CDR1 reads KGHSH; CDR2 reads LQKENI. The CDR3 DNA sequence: TGTGCCAGCTCACCGCAGGTGAACACTGAAGCTTTCTTT. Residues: CASSPQVNTEAFF. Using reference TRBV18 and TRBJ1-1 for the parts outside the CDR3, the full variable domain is NAGVMQNPRHLVRRRGQEARLRCSPMKGHSHVYWYRQLPEEGLKFMVYLQKENIIDESGMPKERFSAEFPKEGPSILRIQQVVRGDSAAYFCASSPQVNTEAFFGQGTRLTVV.

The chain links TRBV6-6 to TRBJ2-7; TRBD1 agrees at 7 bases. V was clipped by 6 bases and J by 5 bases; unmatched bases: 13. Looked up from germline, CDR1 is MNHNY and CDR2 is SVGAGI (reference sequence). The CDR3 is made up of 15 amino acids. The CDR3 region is CASSLPQTGLHEQYF. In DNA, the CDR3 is TGTGCCAGCAGCCTACCGCAGACAGGGTTGCACGAGCAGTACTTC.

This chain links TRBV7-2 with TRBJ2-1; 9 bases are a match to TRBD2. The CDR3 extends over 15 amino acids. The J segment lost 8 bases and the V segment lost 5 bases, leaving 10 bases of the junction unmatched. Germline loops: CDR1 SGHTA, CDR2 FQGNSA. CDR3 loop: CASSEPGLALDEQFF. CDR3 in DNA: TGTGCCAGCAGCGAACCGGGACTAGCATTGGATGAGCAGTTCTTC. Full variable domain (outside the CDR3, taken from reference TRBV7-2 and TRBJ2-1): GAGVSQSPSNKVTEKGKDVELRCDPISGHTALYWYRQSLGQGLEFLIYFQGNSAPDKSGLPSDRFSAERTGGSVSTLTIQRTQQEDSAVYLCASSEPGLALDEQFFGPGTRLTVL.

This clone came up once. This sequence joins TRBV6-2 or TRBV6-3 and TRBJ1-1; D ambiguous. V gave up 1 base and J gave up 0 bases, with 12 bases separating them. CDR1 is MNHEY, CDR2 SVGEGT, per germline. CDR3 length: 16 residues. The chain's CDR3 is CASSYFPGALNTEAFF. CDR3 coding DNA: TGTGCCAGCAGTTACTTTCCAGGCGCTCTGAACACTGAAGCTTTCTTT.

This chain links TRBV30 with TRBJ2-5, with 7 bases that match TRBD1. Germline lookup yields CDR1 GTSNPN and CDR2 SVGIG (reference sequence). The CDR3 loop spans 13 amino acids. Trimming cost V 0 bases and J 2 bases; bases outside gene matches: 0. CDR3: CAWSVQGQETQYF. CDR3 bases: TGTGCCTGGAGTGTACAGGGGCAAGAGACCCAGTACTTC. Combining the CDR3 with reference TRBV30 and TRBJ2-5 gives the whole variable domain SQTIHQWPATLVQPVGSPLSLECTVEGTSNPNLYWYRQAAGRGLQLLFYSVGIGQISSEVPQNLSASRPQDRQFILSSKKLLLSDSGFYLCAWSVQGQETQYFGPGTRLLVL.

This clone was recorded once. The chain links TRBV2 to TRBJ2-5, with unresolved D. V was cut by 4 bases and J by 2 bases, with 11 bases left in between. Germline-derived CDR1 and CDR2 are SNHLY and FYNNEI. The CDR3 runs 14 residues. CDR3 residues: CASSATVVQETQYF. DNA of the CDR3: TGTGCCAGCAGTGCAACAGTAGTTCAAGAGACCCAGTACTTC.

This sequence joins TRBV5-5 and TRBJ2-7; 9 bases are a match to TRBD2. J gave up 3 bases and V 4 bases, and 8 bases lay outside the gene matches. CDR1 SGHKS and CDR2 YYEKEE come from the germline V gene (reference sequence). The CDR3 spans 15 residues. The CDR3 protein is CASSPNVAGVYEQYF. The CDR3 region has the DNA TGTGCCAGCAGCCCGAACGTAGCGGGGGTCTACGAGCAGTACTTC.